One T cell receptor (beta chain) is described in this entry. The CDR3 extends over 14 amino acids. Germline CDR1 reads DFQATT; CDR2 reads SNEGSKA (reference sequence). The V and J ends lost 5 bases and 1 base, in that order; junction bases with no gene match: 6. The sample originates from a study of glioma-infiltrating T cells. The iRepertoire nested amplicon-rescue multiplex PCR amplified TCR alpha and beta CDR3s from RNA. One-step reverse transcription and amplification started from around 100-400 ng of tissue mRNA or PBMC total RNA. TCRdb re-called the multiplex PCR reads with MiXCR, one entry per CDR3 protein. The data show about 130,000 distinct CDR3 sequences, with under 25% seen just once and about a quarter held by the top ten.

The sequence derives from a human donor with low-grade glioma or glioblastoma, undergoing nonglioma brain surgery, or in good health (not recorded which). The source material was glioma tissue, nonneoplastic brain tissue, or PBMCs (not recorded which). V usage is TRBV20-1 and J usage is TRBJ1-1; 8 bases are shared with TRBD1. The CDR3, as DNA: TGCAGTGCTCCTCCGGGACAGGCGAACACTGAAGCTTTCTTT. Protein: CSAPPGQANTEAFF.